A single sample gave rise to the 9 T cell receptor beta chains below, sequenced in a study of T-cell memory formation after mild COVID-19. TCRdb passed the 5' RACE reads through MiXCR, listing each CDR3 protein once. The profile shows about 390,000 distinct CDR3 sequences, 15% to 20% of them singletons. Sequencing was carried out using PBMCs or a T cell subset sorted from them (not recorded which). The receptors come from a man younger than 35 who had mild COVID-19 (a few samples of this study predate the infection). Cell type and time point are not known.

This clonotype showed up just a few times. The chain couples TRBV21-1 to TRBJ1-2; the tabulated D call, TRBD1, remains unverified against the DNA. TRBV21-1 is a recognized pseudogene. The CDR3 spans 18 residues. The CDR3 sequence is CASSKENEGTEHNYGYTF. The DNA of the CDR3 is TGTGCCAGCAGCAAAGAAAACGAGGGGACGGAACATAACTATGGCTACACCTTC.

This chain joins TRBV7-9 and TRBJ2-3; 8 bases align to TRBD2. This CDR3 spans 15 amino acids. Germline CDR1 SEHNR, CDR2 FQNEAQ (reference sequence). Germline trimming cut 5 bases from V and 6 bases from J; bases unmatched to any gene: 10. This chain's CDR3 is CASSIHGGGPDTQYF. CDR3 coding DNA: TGTGCCAGCAGCATCCACGGGGGGGGACCGGATACGCAGTATTTT.

The rearrangement joins TRBV10-3 to TRBJ2-5; 7 bases are a match to TRBD1. This CDR3 comprises 15 residues. Germline V lookup: CDR1 ENHRY, CDR2 SYGVKD. The J segment lost 5 bases and the V segment lost 5 bases, leaving 11 bases of the junction unmatched. The CDR3 is CAISLTRDSRETQYF. CDR3 nucleotides: TGTGCCATCAGTCTAACTCGGGACAGTCGGGAGACCCAGTACTTC.

V gene TRBV18 combines with J gene TRBJ2-3, with 8 bases identical to TRBD2. CDR3 length: 15 amino acids. V lost 3 bases, J lost 7 bases, and 9 bases stayed unmatched. Germline CDR1 and CDR2: KGHSH and LQKENI. The CDR3 region has the DNA TGTGCCAGCTCACCCCTTTTCGAGCGGGGGAATACGCAGTATTTT. This encodes CASSPLFERGNTQYF.

This sequence joins TRBV29-1 and TRBJ1-2; tentatively, D is TRBD1 (5 bases). The length of the CDR3 is 14 residues. Germline lookup yields CDR1 SQVTM and CDR2 ANQGSEA. V was clipped by 4 bases and J by 0 bases, with 12 bases between them. CDR3 nucleotide sequence: TGCAGCGTTGGGGACGTGGGACCTAACTATGGCTACACCTTC. It is translated as CSVGDVGPNYGYTF.

This clonotype was counted only a few times. The chain uses TRBV18 and TRBJ1-4; TRBD1 might be the D (5 bases). The CDR3 is made up of 16 amino acids. CDR1 is KGHSH, CDR2 LQKENI, per germline. Trimming shortened V by 6 bases and J by 0 bases, and 14 bases separated the two germline ends. The CDR3 loop reads CASSQMGGATNEKLFF. The CDR3 coding sequence is TGTGCCAGCTCCCAAATGGGGGGTGCAACTAATGAAAAACTGTTTTTT.

CDR3 sequence reads: CSARSRLAGHNEQFF. As DNA, the CDR3 is TGCAGTGCTAGATCAAGACTAGCGGGCCACAATGAGCAGTTCTTC. The chain carries TRBV20-1 and TRBJ2-1; 10 bases match TRBD2. Germline V CDR1 and CDR2: DFQATT, SNEGSKA (reference sequence). After removal of 2 bases from V and 5 bases from J, the junction contained 6 bases not matched to a gene. The CDR3 spans 15 residues.

This clonotype was seen a few times. The rearrangement joins TRBV5-1 to TRBJ2-5, with 7 positions matching TRBD1. Trimming removed 0 bases from V and 4 bases from J; junction bases left unmatched: 3. CDR1 SGHRS and CDR2 YFSETQ come from the germline V gene. This CDR3 has 14 amino acids. This CDR3 is CASSLDRGVETQYF. CDR3 DNA: TGCGCCAGCAGCTTGGACAGGGGAGTAGAGACCCAGTACTTC.

The sample holds a few counts of this clonotype. This rearrangement joins TRBV29-1 to TRBJ2-7, with TRBD1 matching over 7 bases. CDR3 length equals 13 residues. Germline V gene lookup returns CDR1 SQVTM and CDR2 ANQGSEA. Unmatched junction bases numbered 4, after V lost 3 bases and J lost 2 bases. The CDR3 loop is CSVEQGVPYEQYF. The CDR3, as DNA: TGCAGCGTTGAGCAGGGGGTTCCCTACGAGCAGTACTTC.